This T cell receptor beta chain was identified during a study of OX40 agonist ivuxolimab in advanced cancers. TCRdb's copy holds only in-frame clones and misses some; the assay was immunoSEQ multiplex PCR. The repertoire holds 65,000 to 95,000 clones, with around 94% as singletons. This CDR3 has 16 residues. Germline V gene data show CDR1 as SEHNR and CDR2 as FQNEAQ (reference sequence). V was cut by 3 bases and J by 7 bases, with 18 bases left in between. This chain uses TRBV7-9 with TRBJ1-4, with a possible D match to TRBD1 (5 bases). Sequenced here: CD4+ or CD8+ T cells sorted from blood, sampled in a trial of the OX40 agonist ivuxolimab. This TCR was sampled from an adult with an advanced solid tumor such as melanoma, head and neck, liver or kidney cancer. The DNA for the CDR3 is TGTGCCAGCAGCTTGCGCCGGGACCTGGCGGGTGAAAAACTGTTTTTT. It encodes CASSLRRDLAGEKLFF.